This passage covers 17 T cell receptor beta chains from one sample sequenced in a study of blood T cell repertoires in COVID-19. Clones were sequenced by immunoSEQ multiplex PCR, and TCRdb holds only the in-frame ones, with some missing. Of fewer than 250,000 clones detected, about 85% appear once; the ten largest clones hold 0.65% to 0.85%. Source material: peripheral blood. The receptors originated from a man aged 35 to 55 with acute or convalescent COVID-19.

The chain joins TRBV3-1 (or the pseudogene TRBV3-2) to TRBJ1-4; D is possibly TRBD1 (6 bases). V gave up 5 bases and J gave up 1 base, with 11 bases separating them. The CDR3 is 15 amino acids. From germline, CDR1 is LGHDT and CDR2 YNNKEL (reference sequence). The CDR3 bases are TGTGCCAGCAGCTCGCAGGGGATAACTAATGAAAAACTGTTTTTT. It translates to CASSSQGITNEKLFF.

The chain uses TRBV19 and TRBJ2-1; D possibly corresponds to TRBD1 (5 bases). The CDR3 is 11 residues long. CDR1 and CDR2 (germline): LNHDA, SQIVND (reference sequence). V was cut by 6 bases and J by 8 bases, with 8 bases left in between. The CDR3 bases are TGTGCCAGTAGCATCAGGGATGAGCAGTTCTTC. Protein product: CASSIRDEQFF.

The V gene is TRBV5-5, the J gene TRBJ2-1, with 11 bases fitting TRBD2. The CDR3 runs to 17 residues. CDR1 is SGHKS and CDR2 is YYEKEE in the germline V gene (reference sequence). V trimming: 3 bases; J trimming: 7 bases; junction bases outside the gene matches: 12. CDR3 DNA: TGTGCCAGCAGCTATTACCAACTAGCGGGGGTTTTAAATGAGCAGTTCTTC. Its protein product is CASSYYQLAGVLNEQFF.

This chain links TRBV2 with TRBJ2-6, with a weak D call TRBD1 (5 bases). This CDR3 has 17 residues. V was trimmed by 2 bases and J by 0 bases, leaving 11 bases between them. Per germline, CDR1 SNHLY and CDR2 FYNNEI. CDR3 region: CASSESQGTSGANVLTF. The DNA for the CDR3 is TGTGCCAGCAGTGAATCCCAGGGTACCTCTGGGGCCAACGTCCTGACTTTC. Full variable domain (missing parts from reference TRBV2 and TRBJ2-6): EPEVTQTPSHQVTQMGQEVILRCVPISNHLYFYWYRQILGQKVEFLVSFYNNEISEKSEIFDDQFSVERPDGSNFTLKIRSTKLEDSAMYFCASSESQGTSGANVLTFGAGSRLTVL.

In DNA, the CDR3 is TGTGCCACCAGCACAGGGGTATGGGAGACCCAGTACTTC. Protein: CATSTGVWETQYF. The chain combines TRBV15 with TRBJ2-5, with D tentatively TRBD1 (6 bases). V dropped 4 bases and J dropped 5 bases, with 11 bases sitting between them. CDR1 is LNHNV, CDR2 YYDKDF, per germline (reference sequence). The CDR3 length is 13 residues.

This chain connects TRBV29-1 to TRBJ1-1, with a weak D call TRBD1 (5 bases). This CDR3 comprises 12 residues. Germline loops: CDR1 SQVTM, CDR2 ANQGSEA. The germline V and J ends were trimmed by 3 bases and 4 bases, with 9 bases remaining between them. This chain's CDR3 is CSVEGRVTEAFF. The CDR3 DNA reads as TGCAGCGTTGAGGGCAGGGTCACTGAAGCTTTCTTT.

The chain carries TRBV24-1 and TRBJ2-2, with D perhaps matching TRBD1 (6 bases). There are 15 residues in the CDR3. V lost 3 bases to trimming and J lost 5 bases, with 12 bases between them. Per the germline V gene, CDR1 is KGHDR and CDR2 is SFDVKD. The CDR3 DNA reads as TGTGCCACCAGTGATCACAGGGCGGTAACCGGGGAGCTGTTTTTT. This encodes CATSDHRAVTGELFF.

This clone came up a few times. This sample also contains other DNA sequences that code for the same CDR3. The chain combines TRBV29-1 with TRBJ2-7, with no clear D. Germline lookup yields CDR1 SQVTM and CDR2 ANQGSEA. The CDR3 loop spans 12 amino acids. V dropped 3 bases and J dropped 4 bases, with 10 bases sitting between them. CDR3: CSVEGSGYEQYF. CDR3 DNA: TGCAGCGTTGAGGGCTCTGGGTACGAGCAGTACTTC.

V is TRBV30 and J is TRBJ2-3; 11 nucleotides agree with TRBD2. With V trimmed by 3 bases and J by 1 base, 0 bases remained unmatched. CDR1 is GTSNPN and CDR2 is SVGIG in the germline V gene (reference sequence). The CDR3 loop spans 14 amino acids. The CDR3 region is CAWRLAGGTDTQYF. The DNA of the CDR3 is TGTGCCTGGAGACTAGCGGGGGGCACAGATACGCAGTATTTT.

The chain carries TRBV10-1 and TRBJ1-1, with a weak D call TRBD1 (6 bases). Germline lookup yields CDR1 WNHNN and CDR2 SYGVQD (reference sequence). V lost 6 bases to trimming and J lost 0 bases, with 8 bases between them. The CDR3 has 13 amino acids. CDR3 DNA: TGCGCCAGCAGGGACAGTTTGAACACTGAAGCTTTCTTT. It encodes CASRDSLNTEAFF.

The chain joins TRBV25-1 to TRBJ2-3; 7 nucleotides line up with TRBD2. The germline CDR1 and CDR2 sequences are MGHDK and SYGVNS. J lost 4 bases, V lost 1 base, and 2 bases had no gene match. This CDR3 contains 14 residues. The CDR3 nucleotides read TGTGCCAGCAGTGAATTAGGGAGGGCAGATACGCAGTATTTT. Protein sequence: CASSELGRADTQYF.

This clone was seen once. In nucleotides, the CDR3 is TGTGCCATCAGTGCTGACAGCTTCCTCTCCTATAATTCACCCCTCCACTTT. Residues: CAISADSFLSYNSPLHF. V usage is TRBV10-3 and J usage is TRBJ1-6; tentative D call: TRBD1 (5 bases). Germline CDR1 and CDR2: ENHRY and SYGVKD. V lost 4 bases to trimming and J lost 0 bases, with 13 bases between them. The CDR3 totals 17 residues.

This sequence joins TRBV2 and TRBJ2-4; no reliable D call. V was clipped by 8 bases and J by 0 bases, with 11 bases between them. The CDR3 length is 14 residues. CDR1 and CDR2 (germline): SNHLY, FYNNEI. The CDR3 coding sequence is TGTGCCAGCTCCTTGAGTCTAGCCAAAAACATTCAGTACTTC. Its protein is CASSLSLAKNIQYF.

A single count supports this clone. V usage is TRBV18 and J usage is TRBJ2-5; D ambiguous. Trimming shortened V by 3 bases and J by 2 bases, and 10 bases separated the two germline ends. Germline CDR1 reads KGHSH; CDR2 reads LQKENI. CDR3 length: 14 amino acids. The chain's CDR3 is CASSPGRAQETQYF. DNA of the CDR3: TGTGCCAGCTCACCCGGTCGAGCGCAAGAGACCCAGTACTTC.

The V gene is TRBV7-8, the J gene TRBJ2-6, with 9 positions matching TRBD1. The CDR3 totals 18 residues. The V segment lost 5 bases and the J segment 0 bases; nucleotides outside the gene matches: 8. Per the germline V gene, CDR1 is SGHVS and CDR2 is FQNEAQ. In DNA form, the CDR3 reads TGTGCCAGCAGCGGGAAGACAGGGGGGCTCTCTGGGGCCAACGTCCTGACTTTC. It translates to CASSGKTGGLSGANVLTF.

The rearrangement uses TRBV10-2 and TRBJ1-2, with D possibly TRBD1 on 6 matching bases. This CDR3 spans 13 amino acids. V was cut by 6 bases and J by 6 bases, with 14 bases left in between. The germline CDR1 and CDR2 sequences are WSHSY and SAAADI. CDR3 sequence reads: CASRLGRGDGYTF. The CDR3, as DNA: TGCGCCAGCAGATTGGGCAGGGGCGATGGCTACACCTTC.

This clone occurred a few times. The chain carries TRBV27 and TRBJ2-1, with TRBD2 identical over 11 bases. V lost 8 bases to trimming and J lost 15 bases; unmatched junction nucleotides: 9. The CDR3 runs to 12 residues. Germline V gives CDR1 MNHEY, CDR2 SMNVEV (reference sequence). The CDR3 loop is CASATSGKIPFF. Here the CDR3 DNA reads TGTGCCAGCGCGACTAGCGGGAAAATTCCGTTCTTC.